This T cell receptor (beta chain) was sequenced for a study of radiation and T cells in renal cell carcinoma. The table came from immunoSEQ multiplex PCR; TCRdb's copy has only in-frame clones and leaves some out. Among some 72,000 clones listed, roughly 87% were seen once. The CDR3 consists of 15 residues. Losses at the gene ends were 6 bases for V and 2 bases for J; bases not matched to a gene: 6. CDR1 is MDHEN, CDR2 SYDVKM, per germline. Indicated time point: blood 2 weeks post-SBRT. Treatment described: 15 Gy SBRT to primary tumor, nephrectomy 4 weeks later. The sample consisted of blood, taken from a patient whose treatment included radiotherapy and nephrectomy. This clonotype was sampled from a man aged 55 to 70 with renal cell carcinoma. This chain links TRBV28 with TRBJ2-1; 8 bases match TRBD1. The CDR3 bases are TGTGCCAGCAGCATGGGACAGGTTACCTACAATGAGCAGTTCTTC. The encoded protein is CASSMGQVTYNEQFF.